This record looks at one T cell receptor beta chain sequence and its context. This entry belongs to a study of cytomegalovirus exposure and HLA in healthy donors. Samples came from healthy bone marrow donors. Donors were ostensibly healthy at sampling, although undocumented immune exposures were probable. Germline CDR1 reads SGHRS; CDR2 reads YFSETQ. The V gene end was trimmed by 4 bases and the J gene end by 3 bases; junction bases not matched to a gene: 6. The CDR3 length is 14 residues. PCR was performed using 60 Vbeta and 13 Jbeta primers. Assay: immunoSEQ multiplex PCR; the TCRdb copy retains only in-frame clones and omits some. The sample carries some 120,000 clones, roughly 70% recorded once.

The chain employs TRBV5-1 and TRBJ1-2; 7 bases are shared with TRBD1. The clonotype comes from a man in his forties in good health and CMV-seropositive. Sequenced: PBMCs. The CDR3 protein is CASSEGGWDYGYTF. CDR3 DNA sequence: TGCGCCAGCAGCGAAGGGGGCTGGGACTATGGCTACACCTTC.